This T cell receptor beta chain originates from a study of Ad26.COV2.S vaccination and SARS-CoV-2 variants. Documented treatment: around 19 received Ad26.COV2.S at low or high dose, single or two shots; about 5 received placebo; per-sample allocation not given. Sampling took place 63 days after the first vaccine or placebo injection. The protocol was immunoSEQ multiplex PCR, while the TCRdb copy is restricted to in-frame clones and leaves out a portion. The sample comprises hundreds of thousands of clones, around 87% of which are singletons, and 3.4% rests with the top ten. The sample consisted of peripheral blood, taken in a trial of Ad26.COV2.S vaccine versus placebo. This sequence was found in a person between 18 and 59 years old who received the Ad26.COV2.S COVID-19 vaccine or a placebo.

The CDR3 loop reads CASSRTGPPNEKLFF. CDR3 nucleotide sequence: TGTGCCAGCAGTCGTACAGGGCCTCCAAATGAAAAACTGTTTTTT. This chain uses TRBV6-5 with TRBJ1-4; TRBD1 is a possible D gene (6 bases). This CDR3 comprises 15 residues. V was trimmed by 5 bases and J by 5 bases, leaving 15 bases between them. Germline lookup yields CDR1 MNHEY and CDR2 SVGAGI.